The rows below give T cell receptor beta chains drawn from one sample of a study of T cells after yellow fever vaccination. TCRdb reprocessed the 5' RACE reads via MiXCR and lists one record per CDR3 protein. The sample carries over 65,000 distinct CDR3 sequences, less than 15% recorded once. Sample: CD8+ T cells not binding an NS4B(214-222) dextramer, sorted from PBMCs, taken 21 days after the first yellow fever vaccination. The receptors were gathered from a man between 18 and 29 years old who received the YFV17D yellow fever vaccine. Each CDR3 is given with its conserved first and last residue. D genes are given only for firm matches. For some rows the clone size is stated as once, few or many, or as a class when expanded; others skip it.

abundance: few
v_gene: TRBV9
d_gene: TRBD2
j_gene: TRBJ2-3
CDR3nt: TGTGCCAGCAGCGGAGAAGCGGGGGGCGGCGCAGATACGCAGTATTTT
CDR3aa: CASSGEAGGGADTQYF

abundance: -
v_gene: TRBV4-3
d_gene: -
j_gene: TRBJ2-6
CDR3nt: TGCGCCAGCAGCCCGTGGTCGCGCCTTCCCAGTCCTGGGGCCAACGTCCTGACTTTC
CDR3aa: CASSPWSRLPSPGANVLTF

abundance: few
v_gene: TRBV2
d_gene: TRBD1
j_gene: TRBJ2-3
CDR3nt: TGTGCCAGCAGTAACAGGGGGACGGTTGTTACGCAGTATTTT
CDR3aa: CASSNRGTVVTQYF

abundance: -
v_gene: TRBV3-1
d_gene: -
j_gene: TRBJ2-7
CDR3nt: TGTGCCAGCAGCCAAGAGGCGAAGGGGGGATCGAAGGGTTACGAGCAGTACTTC
CDR3aa: CASSQEAKGGSKGYEQYF

abundance: -
v_gene: TRBV9
d_gene: -
j_gene: TRBJ2-1
CDR3nt: TGTGCCAGCAGCGTAGCTTCAGGGTACAATGAGCAGTTCTTC
CDR3aa: CASSVASGYNEQFF

abundance: few
v_gene: TRBV6-5
d_gene: -
j_gene: TRBJ1-2
CDR3nt: TGTGCCAGCAGTTACTCGCGCAGTAACTATGGCTACACCTTC
CDR3aa: CASSYSRSNYGYTF

abundance: few
v_gene: TRBV10-3
d_gene: -
j_gene: TRBJ2-1
CDR3nt: TGTGCCATCGGGGGCAATGAGCAGTTCTTC
CDR3aa: CAIGGNEQFF

abundance: few
v_gene: TRBV25-1
d_gene: -
j_gene: TRBJ1-2
CDR3nt: TGTGCCAGCAGTGACCCAGGGGAGAATGGCTACACCTTC
CDR3aa: CASSDPGENGYTF

abundance: few
v_gene: TRBV7-3
d_gene: -
j_gene: TRBJ2-1
CDR3nt: TGTGCCAGCAGCTCCATGACAGGTTTCTTGAATGAGCAGTTCTTC
CDR3aa: CASSSMTGFLNEQFF

abundance: -
v_gene: TRBV4-1
d_gene: -
j_gene: TRBJ2-5
CDR3nt: TGCGCCAGCAGCCAAATAAGGCAAGAGACCCAGTACTTC
CDR3aa: CASSQIRQETQYF

abundance: few
v_gene: TRBV5-4
d_gene: -
j_gene: TRBJ1-1
CDR3nt: TGTGCCAGCAGCTTGCGGGACATGAACACTGAAGCTTTCTTT
CDR3aa: CASSLRDMNTEAFF

abundance: few
v_gene: TRBV6-5
d_gene: -
j_gene: TRBJ1-1
CDR3nt: TGTGCCAGCAGTTACTCGAGGGAATTAGACACTGAAGCTTTCTTT
CDR3aa: CASSYSRELDTEAFF

abundance: -
v_gene: TRBV29-1
d_gene: TRBD2
j_gene: TRBJ2-5
CDR3nt: TGCAGCGTTGCGGTAGCGGGGGGGGAAGAGACCCAGTACTTC
CDR3aa: CSVAVAGGEETQYF

abundance: few
v_gene: TRBV6-2/TRBV6-3
d_gene: TRBD2
j_gene: TRBJ2-1
CDR3nt: TGTGCCAGCAGTTACTGGGGTAGCGGGGGGGATGAGCAGTTCTTC
CDR3aa: CASSYWGSGGDEQFF

abundance: few
v_gene: TRBV11-2
d_gene: -
j_gene: TRBJ2-1
CDR3nt: TGTGCCAGCAGCCCAGGGCCCCTAGCAAAAGAAGACAATGAGCAGTTCTTC
CDR3aa: CASSPGPLAKEDNEQFF

abundance: many
v_gene: TRBV29-1
d_gene: -
j_gene: TRBJ2-7
CDR3nt: TGCAGCGTTGACTCGTGGCAGGGTAACGGTTACGAGCAGTACTTC
CDR3aa: CSVDSWQGNGYEQYF

abundance: many
v_gene: TRBV6-5
d_gene: -
j_gene: TRBJ1-1
CDR3nt: TGTGCCAGCAGTTACCGGACGGCGAACACTGAAGCTTTCTTT
CDR3aa: CASSYRTANTEAFF

abundance: -
v_gene: TRBV6-5
d_gene: -
j_gene: TRBJ2-3
CDR3nt: TGTGCCAGCGGTTTGGGGGCCACAGATACGCAGTATTTT
CDR3aa: CASGLGATDTQYF

abundance: -
v_gene: TRBV7-8
d_gene: -
j_gene: TRBJ1-1
CDR3nt: TGTGCCAGCAGCCCCGATCTGGGGCGAGGAGTTTATGACACTGAAGCTTTCTTT
CDR3aa: CASSPDLGRGVYDTEAFF

abundance: -
v_gene: TRBV29-1
d_gene: -
j_gene: TRBJ1-1
CDR3nt: TGCAGCGTTGAGGGGGGCACCTTTACTGAAGCTTTCTTT
CDR3aa: CSVEGGTFTEAFF

abundance: few
v_gene: TRBV7-9
d_gene: -
j_gene: TRBJ1-5
CDR3nt: TGTGCCAGCAGCTCCTTCGGCCAGGGAGCTCGGCAGCCCCAGCATTTT
CDR3aa: CASSSFGQGARQPQHF

abundance: many
v_gene: TRBV12-3/TRBV12-4
d_gene: TRBD1
j_gene: TRBJ2-7
CDR3nt: TGTGCCAGCAGCACCGGGACAGGTTTTTACGAGCAGTACTTC
CDR3aa: CASSTGTGFYEQYF

abundance: few
v_gene: TRBV11-2
d_gene: TRBD1
j_gene: TRBJ2-7
CDR3nt: TGTGCCAGCAGCTTGGGGACAGGTCAAAACGAGCAGTACTTC
CDR3aa: CASSLGTGQNEQYF

abundance: -
v_gene: TRBV7-9
d_gene: -
j_gene: TRBJ1-4
CDR3nt: TGTGCCAGCAGCTTTTTGGAAACCGGCGGTAGTGAAAAACTGTTTTTT
CDR3aa: CASSFLETGGSEKLFF

abundance: -
v_gene: TRBV13
d_gene: -
j_gene: TRBJ2-7
CDR3nt: TGTGCCAGCAGCACCAGGGTTGGTGGCCACGAGCAGTACTTC
CDR3aa: CASSTRVGGHEQYF

abundance: -
v_gene: TRBV5-4
d_gene: -
j_gene: TRBJ2-5
CDR3nt: TGTGCCAGCAGTCAGGAAGACCAAGAGACCCAGTACTTC
CDR3aa: CASSQEDQETQYF

abundance: few
v_gene: TRBV4-3
d_gene: -
j_gene: TRBJ2-7
CDR3nt: TGCGCCAGCAGCCATGGTACCGGGGCCTCCTACGAGCAGTACTTC
CDR3aa: CASSHGTGASYEQYF

abundance: -
v_gene: TRBV29-1
d_gene: -
j_gene: TRBJ2-7
CDR3nt: TGCAGCGTTGAAGGGTTCACAGGGAGCTCCTACGAGCAGTACTTC
CDR3aa: CSVEGFTGSSYEQYF

abundance: -
v_gene: TRBV7-2
d_gene: TRBD1
j_gene: TRBJ2-4
CDR3nt: TGTGCCAGCAGCTCGACAGGGGGGTCCCCCTTGACGACCATTCAGTACTTC
CDR3aa: CASSSTGGSPLTTIQYF

abundance: few
v_gene: TRBV7-8
d_gene: -
j_gene: TRBJ1-5
CDR3nt: TGTGCCAGCAGCCAAACCGTTCTCCCCAACGGCAATCAGCCCCAGCATTTT
CDR3aa: CASSQTVLPNGNQPQHF

abundance: few
v_gene: TRBV27
d_gene: TRBD1
j_gene: TRBJ1-1
CDR3nt: TGTGCCAGCAGTTCGAGGACAGGGGGGGGTGATTGGGGAGCTTTCTTT
CDR3aa: CASSSRTGGGDWGAFF

abundance: few
v_gene: TRBV16
d_gene: -
j_gene: TRBJ2-5
CDR3nt: TGTGCCAGCAGCCCTGGGACGGGCTCCGGGAAGACCCAGTACTTC
CDR3aa: CASSPGTGSGKTQYF

abundance: -
v_gene: TRBV5-6
d_gene: TRBD2
j_gene: TRBJ2-1
CDR3nt: TGTGCCAGCAGCACGACTAGCGGGGGGGCTAAGGTCACCTACAATGAGCAGTTCTTC
CDR3aa: CASSTTSGGAKVTYNEQFF

abundance: few
v_gene: TRBV29-1
d_gene: -
j_gene: TRBJ2-3
CDR3nt: TGCAGCGTTGAAGTACAGGGCACAGATACGCAGTATTTT
CDR3aa: CSVEVQGTDTQYF

abundance: -
v_gene: TRBV7-3
d_gene: -
j_gene: TRBJ2-3
CDR3nt: TGTGCCAGCAGCTTAGGTGGCGCGGACACAGATACGCAGTATTTT
CDR3aa: CASSLGGADTDTQYF

abundance: many
v_gene: TRBV4-1
d_gene: -
j_gene: TRBJ2-7
CDR3nt: TGCGCCAGCAGCCCCCGGGACACGAGCTCCTACGAGCAGTACTTC
CDR3aa: CASSPRDTSSYEQYF

abundance: few
v_gene: TRBV24-1
d_gene: -
j_gene: TRBJ2-1
CDR3nt: TGTGCCACCAGTGATAGGTCCGGGCCAAGCAATGAGCAGTTCTTC
CDR3aa: CATSDRSGPSNEQFF

abundance: many
v_gene: TRBV6-1
d_gene: TRBD2
j_gene: TRBJ2-5
CDR3nt: TGTGCCAGCAGTGAACTCGGCGGGGGGGGGCAAGAGACCCAGTACTTC
CDR3aa: CASSELGGGGQETQYF

abundance: -
v_gene: TRBV14
d_gene: -
j_gene: TRBJ2-3
CDR3nt: TGTGCCAGCAGCCTGACGGCTAGCACAGATACGCAGTATTTT
CDR3aa: CASSLTASTDTQYF

abundance: many
v_gene: TRBV15
d_gene: -
j_gene: TRBJ2-1
CDR3nt: TGTGCCACCAGCAGAGGACTAGTTGGTTCCTACAATGAGCAGTTCTTC
CDR3aa: CATSRGLVGSYNEQFF

abundance: -
v_gene: TRBV10-1
d_gene: -
j_gene: TRBJ2-7
CDR3nt: TGCGCCAGCAGTGCCACCCTTCTCCTCGAGCAGTACTTC
CDR3aa: CASSATLLLEQYF

abundance: -
v_gene: TRBV5-6
d_gene: -
j_gene: TRBJ1-2
CDR3nt: TGTGCCAGCAGCTCGATCGGGAGCTCTAACTATGGCTACACCTTC
CDR3aa: CASSSIGSSNYGYTF

abundance: few
v_gene: TRBV28
d_gene: -
j_gene: TRBJ2-2
CDR3nt: TGTGCCAGCAGTTTCCGTCCCAGGGGACTTGCTCCCGGGGAGCTGTTTTTT
CDR3aa: CASSFRPRGLAPGELFF

abundance: -
v_gene: TRBV7-2
d_gene: -
j_gene: TRBJ2-3
CDR3nt: TGTGCCAGCAGCTTCCCGGGACTGGATACGCAGTATTTT
CDR3aa: CASSFPGLDTQYF

abundance: -
v_gene: TRBV6-2/TRBV6-3
d_gene: TRBD1
j_gene: TRBJ1-2
CDR3nt: TGTGCCAGCAGTTACCCCCGTCGACAGGGACCCTATGGCTACACCTTC
CDR3aa: CASSYPRRQGPYGYTF

abundance: -
v_gene: TRBV11-2
d_gene: -
j_gene: TRBJ2-3
CDR3nt: TGTGCCAGCAGCTTAGGTCTCGTCGGGGGAGATACGCAGTATTTT
CDR3aa: CASSLGLVGGDTQYF